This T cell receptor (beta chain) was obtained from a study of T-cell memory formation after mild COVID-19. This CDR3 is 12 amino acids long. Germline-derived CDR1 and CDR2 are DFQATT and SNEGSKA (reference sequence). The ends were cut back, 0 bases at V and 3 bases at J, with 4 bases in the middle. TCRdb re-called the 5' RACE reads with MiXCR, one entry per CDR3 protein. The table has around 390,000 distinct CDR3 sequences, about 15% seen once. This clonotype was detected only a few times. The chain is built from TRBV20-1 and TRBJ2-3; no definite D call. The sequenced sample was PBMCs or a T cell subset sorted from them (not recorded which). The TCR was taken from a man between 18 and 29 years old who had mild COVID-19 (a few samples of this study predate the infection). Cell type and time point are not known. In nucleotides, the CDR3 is TGCAGTGCTAGAGATACAACAGATACGCAGTATTTT. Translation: CSARDTTDTQYF.